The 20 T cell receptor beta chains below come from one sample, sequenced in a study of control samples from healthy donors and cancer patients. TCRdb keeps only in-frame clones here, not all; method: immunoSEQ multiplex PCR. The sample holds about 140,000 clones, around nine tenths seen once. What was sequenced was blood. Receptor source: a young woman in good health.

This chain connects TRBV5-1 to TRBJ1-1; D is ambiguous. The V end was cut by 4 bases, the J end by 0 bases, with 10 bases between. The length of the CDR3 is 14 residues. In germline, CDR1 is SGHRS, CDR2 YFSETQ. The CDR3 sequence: CASSRDGLNTEAFF. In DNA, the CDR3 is TGCGCCAGCAGCCGTGACGGACTGAACACTGAAGCTTTCTTT.

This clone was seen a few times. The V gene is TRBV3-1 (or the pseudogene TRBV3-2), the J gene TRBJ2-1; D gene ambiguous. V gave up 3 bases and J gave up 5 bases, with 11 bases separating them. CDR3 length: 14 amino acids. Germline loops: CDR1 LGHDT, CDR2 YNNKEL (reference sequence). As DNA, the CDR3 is TGTGCCAGCAGCCAGGATTTGGCGAACAATGAGCAGTTCTTC. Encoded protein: CASSQDLANNEQFF.

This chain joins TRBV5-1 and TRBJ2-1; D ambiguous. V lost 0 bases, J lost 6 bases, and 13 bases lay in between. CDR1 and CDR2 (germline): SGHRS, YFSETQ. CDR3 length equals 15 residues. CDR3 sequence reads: CASSLAATSTNEQFF. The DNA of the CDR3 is TGCGCCAGCAGCTTGGCGGCGACGTCCACCAATGAGCAGTTCTTC.

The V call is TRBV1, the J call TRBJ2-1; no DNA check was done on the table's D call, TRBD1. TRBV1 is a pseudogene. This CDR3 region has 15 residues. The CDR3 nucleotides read TGCACCAGCAGCCAAGACGGATTCAGGGGCAATGAGCAGTTCTTC. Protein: CTSSQDGFRGNEQFF.

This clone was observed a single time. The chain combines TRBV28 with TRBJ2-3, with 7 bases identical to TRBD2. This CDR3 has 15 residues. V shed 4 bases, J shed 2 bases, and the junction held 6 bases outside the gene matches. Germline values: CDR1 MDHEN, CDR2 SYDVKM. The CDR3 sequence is CASSSGLVPTDTQYF. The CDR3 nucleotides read TGTGCCAGCAGTTCCGGACTAGTTCCCACAGATACGCAGTATTTT.

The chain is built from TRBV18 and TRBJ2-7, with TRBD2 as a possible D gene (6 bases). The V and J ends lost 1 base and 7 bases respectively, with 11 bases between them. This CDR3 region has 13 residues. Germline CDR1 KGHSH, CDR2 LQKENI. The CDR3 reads CASSPRGEQEQYF. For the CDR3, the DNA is TGTGCCAGCTCACCACGCGGGGAACAGGAGCAGTACTTC. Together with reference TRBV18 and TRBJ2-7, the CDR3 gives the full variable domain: NAGVMQNPRHLVRRRGQEARLRCSPMKGHSHVYWYRQLPEEGLKFMVYLQKENIIDESGMPKERFSAEFPKEGPSILRIQQVVRGDSAAYFCASSPRGEQEQYFGPGTRLTVT.

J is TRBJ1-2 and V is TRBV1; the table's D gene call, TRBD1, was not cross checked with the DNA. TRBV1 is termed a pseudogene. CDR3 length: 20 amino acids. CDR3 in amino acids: CTSSHSLYRARGTYNYGYTF. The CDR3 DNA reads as TGCACCAGCAGCCACTCCTTATACCGGGCCAGGGGGACCTATAACTATGGCTACACCTTC.

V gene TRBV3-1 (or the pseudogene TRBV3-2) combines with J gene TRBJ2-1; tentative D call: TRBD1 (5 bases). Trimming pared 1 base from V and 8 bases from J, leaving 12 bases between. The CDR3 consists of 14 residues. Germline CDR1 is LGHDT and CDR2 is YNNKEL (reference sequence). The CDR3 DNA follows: TGTGCCAGCAGCCAAGGACAGCAGTGGCATGAGCAGTTCTTC. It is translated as CASSQGQQWHEQFF.

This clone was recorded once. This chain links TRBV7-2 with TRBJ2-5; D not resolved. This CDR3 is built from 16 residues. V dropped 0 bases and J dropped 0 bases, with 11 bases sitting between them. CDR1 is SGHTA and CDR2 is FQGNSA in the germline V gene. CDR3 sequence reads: CASSLAPGNYQETQYF. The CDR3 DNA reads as TGTGCCAGCAGCTTAGCCCCTGGGAATTACCAAGAGACCCAGTACTTC.

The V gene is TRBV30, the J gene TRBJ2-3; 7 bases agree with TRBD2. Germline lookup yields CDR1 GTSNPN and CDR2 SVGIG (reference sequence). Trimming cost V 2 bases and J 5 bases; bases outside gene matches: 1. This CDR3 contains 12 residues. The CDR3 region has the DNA TGTGCCTGGAGTTGGGGGGGAGATACGCAGTATTTT. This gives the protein CAWSWGGDTQYF. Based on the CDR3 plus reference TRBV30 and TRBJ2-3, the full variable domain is SQTIHQWPATLVQPVGSPLSLECTVEGTSNPNLYWYRQAAGRGLQLLFYSVGIGQISSEVPQNLSASRPQDRQFILSSKKLLLSDSGFYLCAWSWGGDTQYFGPGTRLTVL.

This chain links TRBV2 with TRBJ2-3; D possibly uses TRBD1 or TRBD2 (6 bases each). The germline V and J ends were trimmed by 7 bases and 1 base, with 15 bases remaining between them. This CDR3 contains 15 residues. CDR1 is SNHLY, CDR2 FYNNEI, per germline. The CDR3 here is CASTQGTARTDTQYF. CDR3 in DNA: TGTGCCAGCACCCAGGGGACTGCGCGCACAGATACGCAGTATTTT. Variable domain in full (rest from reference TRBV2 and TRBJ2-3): EPEVTQTPSHQVTQMGQEVILRCVPISNHLYFYWYRQILGQKVEFLVSFYNNEISEKSEIFDDQFSVERPDGSNFTLKIRSTKLEDSAMYFCASTQGTARTDTQYFGPGTRLTVL.

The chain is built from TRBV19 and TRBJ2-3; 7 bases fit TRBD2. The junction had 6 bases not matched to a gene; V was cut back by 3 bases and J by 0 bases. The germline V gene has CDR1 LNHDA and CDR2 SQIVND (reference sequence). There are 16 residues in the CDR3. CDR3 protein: CASSMPSGTSTDTQYF. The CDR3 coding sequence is TGTGCCAGTAGTATGCCTAGCGGAACTAGCACAGATACGCAGTATTTT. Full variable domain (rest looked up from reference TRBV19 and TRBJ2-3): DGGITQSPKYLFRKEGQNVTLSCEQNLNHDAMYWYRQDPGQGLRLIYYSQIVNDFQKGDIAEGYSVSREKKESFPLTVTSAQKNPTAFYLCASSMPSGTSTDTQYFGPGTRLTVL.

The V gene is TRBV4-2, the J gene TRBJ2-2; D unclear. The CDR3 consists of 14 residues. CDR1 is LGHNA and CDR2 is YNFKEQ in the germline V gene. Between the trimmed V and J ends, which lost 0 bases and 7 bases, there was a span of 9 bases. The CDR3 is CASSQDPSGGELFF. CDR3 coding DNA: TGTGCCAGCAGCCAAGACCCCTCGGGCGGGGAGCTGTTTTTT.

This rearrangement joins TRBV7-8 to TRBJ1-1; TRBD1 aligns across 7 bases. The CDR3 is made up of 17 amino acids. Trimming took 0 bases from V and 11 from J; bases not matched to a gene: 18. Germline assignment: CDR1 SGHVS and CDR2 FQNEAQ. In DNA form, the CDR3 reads TGTGCCAGCAGCTTAGCGATTCAGACAGGGAATGTCAGATTTGCTTTCTTT. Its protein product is CASSLAIQTGNVRFAFF.

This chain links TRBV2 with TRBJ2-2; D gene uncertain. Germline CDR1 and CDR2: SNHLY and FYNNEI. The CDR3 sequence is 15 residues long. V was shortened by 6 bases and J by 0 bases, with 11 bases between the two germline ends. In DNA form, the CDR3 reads TGTGCCAGCAGCCTGACCGAACCGAACACCGGGGAGCTGTTTTTT. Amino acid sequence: CASSLTEPNTGELFF.

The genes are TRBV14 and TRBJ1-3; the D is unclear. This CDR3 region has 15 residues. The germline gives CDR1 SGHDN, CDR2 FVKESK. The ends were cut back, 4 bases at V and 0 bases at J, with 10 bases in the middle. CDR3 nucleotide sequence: TGTGCCAGCAGCCCCACCCCGAACTCTGGAAACACCATATATTTT. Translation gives CASSPTPNSGNTIYF. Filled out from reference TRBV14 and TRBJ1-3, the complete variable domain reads EAGVTQFPSHSVIEKGQTVTLRCDPISGHDNLYWYRRVMGKEIKFLLHFVKESKQDESGMPNNRFLAERTGGTYSTLKVQPAELEDSGVYFCASSPTPNSGNTIYFGEGSWLTVV.

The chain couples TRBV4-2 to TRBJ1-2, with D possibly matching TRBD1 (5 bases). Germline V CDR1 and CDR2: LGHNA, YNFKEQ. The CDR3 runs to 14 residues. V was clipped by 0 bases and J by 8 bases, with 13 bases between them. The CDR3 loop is CASSQDRGSGGYTF. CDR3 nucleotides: TGTGCCAGCAGCCAAGATAGGGGATCTGGGGGCTACACCTTC.

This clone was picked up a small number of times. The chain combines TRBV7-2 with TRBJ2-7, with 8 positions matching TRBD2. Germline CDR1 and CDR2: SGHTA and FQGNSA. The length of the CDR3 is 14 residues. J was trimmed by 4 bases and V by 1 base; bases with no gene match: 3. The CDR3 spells CASSLGTSTYEQYF. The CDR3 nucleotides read TGTGCCAGCAGCTTAGGGACTAGCACTTACGAGCAGTACTTC.

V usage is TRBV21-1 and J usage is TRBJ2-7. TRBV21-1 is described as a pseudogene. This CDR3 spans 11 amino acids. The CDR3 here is CASSPRYEQYF. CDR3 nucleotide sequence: TGTGCCAGCAGTCCACGCTACGAGCAGTACTTC.

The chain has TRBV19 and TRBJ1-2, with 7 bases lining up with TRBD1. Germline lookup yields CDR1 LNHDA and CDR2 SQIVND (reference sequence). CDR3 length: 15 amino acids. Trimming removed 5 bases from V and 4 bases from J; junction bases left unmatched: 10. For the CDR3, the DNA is TGTGCCAGTAGTGCACAGACAGGGCTTGGCTATGGCTACACCTTC. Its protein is CASSAQTGLGYGYTF.